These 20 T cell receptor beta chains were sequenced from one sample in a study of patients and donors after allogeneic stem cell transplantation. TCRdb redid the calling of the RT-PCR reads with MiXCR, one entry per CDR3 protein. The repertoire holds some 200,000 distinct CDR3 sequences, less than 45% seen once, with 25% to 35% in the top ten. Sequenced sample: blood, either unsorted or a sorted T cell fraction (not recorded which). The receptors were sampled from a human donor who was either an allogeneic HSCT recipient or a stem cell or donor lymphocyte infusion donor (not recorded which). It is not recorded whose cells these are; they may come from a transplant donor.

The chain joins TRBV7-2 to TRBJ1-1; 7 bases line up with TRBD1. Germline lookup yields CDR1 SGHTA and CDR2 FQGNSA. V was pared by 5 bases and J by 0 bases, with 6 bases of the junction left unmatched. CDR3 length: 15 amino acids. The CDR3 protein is CASSTWDRMNTEAFF. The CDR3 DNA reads TGTGCCAGCAGCACTTGGGACAGAATGAACACTGAAGCTTTCTTT.

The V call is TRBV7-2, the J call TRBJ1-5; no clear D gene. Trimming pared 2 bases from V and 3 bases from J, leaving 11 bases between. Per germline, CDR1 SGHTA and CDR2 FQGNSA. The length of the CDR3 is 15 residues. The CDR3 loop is CASSLKSGHNQPQHF. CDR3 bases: TGTGCCAGCAGCTTAAAATCGGGCCACAATCAGCCCCAGCATTTT.

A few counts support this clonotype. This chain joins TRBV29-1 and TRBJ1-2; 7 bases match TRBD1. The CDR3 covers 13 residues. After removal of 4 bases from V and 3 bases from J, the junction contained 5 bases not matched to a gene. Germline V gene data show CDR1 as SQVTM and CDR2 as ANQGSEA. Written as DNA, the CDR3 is TGCAGCGTTGTTGCAGGGGGGCACTATGGCTACACCTTC. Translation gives CSVVAGGHYGYTF.

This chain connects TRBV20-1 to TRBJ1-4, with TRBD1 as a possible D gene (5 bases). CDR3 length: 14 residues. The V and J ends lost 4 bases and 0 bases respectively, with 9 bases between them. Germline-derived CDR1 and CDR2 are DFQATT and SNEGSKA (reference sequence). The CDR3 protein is CSATGGATNEKLFF. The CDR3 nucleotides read TGCAGTGCTACGGGGGGAGCAACTAATGAAAAACTGTTTTTT.

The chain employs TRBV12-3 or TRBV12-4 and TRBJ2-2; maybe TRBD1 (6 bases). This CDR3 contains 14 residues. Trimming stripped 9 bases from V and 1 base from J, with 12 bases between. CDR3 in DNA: TGTGCCAGTGGGACAAGGGAGAACACCGGGGAGCTGTTTTTT. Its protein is CASGTRENTGELFF.

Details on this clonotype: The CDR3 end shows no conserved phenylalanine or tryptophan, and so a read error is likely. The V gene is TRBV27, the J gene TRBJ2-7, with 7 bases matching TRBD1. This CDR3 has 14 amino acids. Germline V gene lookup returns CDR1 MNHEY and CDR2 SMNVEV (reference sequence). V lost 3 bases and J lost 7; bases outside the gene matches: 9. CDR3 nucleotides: TGTGCCAGCAGTTTTTTATTGGGACAGACTGAGCAGTACTCC. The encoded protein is CASSFLLGQTEQYS.

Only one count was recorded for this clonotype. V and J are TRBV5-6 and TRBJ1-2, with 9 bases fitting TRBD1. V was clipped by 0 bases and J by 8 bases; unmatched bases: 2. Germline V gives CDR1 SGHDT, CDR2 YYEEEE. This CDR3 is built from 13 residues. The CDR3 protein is CASSLGTGVGYTF. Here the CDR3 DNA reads TGTGCCAGCAGCTTGGGGACAGGGGTCGGCTACACCTTC. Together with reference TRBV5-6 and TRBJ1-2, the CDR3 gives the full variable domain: DAGVTQSPTHLIKTRGQQVTLRCSPKSGHDTVSWYQQALGQGPQFIFQYYEEEERQRGNFPDRFSGHQFPNYSSELNVNALLLGDSALYLCASSLGTGVGYTFGSGTRLTVV.

The CDR3 DNA is TGCAGCGTTGACGCAGGATCGGCTGGAAACACCATATATTTT. It encodes CSVDAGSAGNTIYF. This rearrangement joins TRBV29-1 to TRBJ1-3; D gene ambiguous. The V end was cut by 3 bases, the J end by 2 bases, with 11 bases between. Per germline, CDR1 SQVTM and CDR2 ANQGSEA. CDR3 length: 14 residues.

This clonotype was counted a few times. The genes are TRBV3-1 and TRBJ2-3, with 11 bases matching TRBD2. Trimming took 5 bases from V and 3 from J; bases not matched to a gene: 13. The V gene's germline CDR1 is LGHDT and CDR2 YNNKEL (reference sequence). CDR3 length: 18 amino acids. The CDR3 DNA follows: TGTGCCAGCAGCTATCTTCAACTAGCGGGAGAAGTTACAGATACGCAGTATTTT. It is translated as CASSYLQLAGEVTDTQYF.

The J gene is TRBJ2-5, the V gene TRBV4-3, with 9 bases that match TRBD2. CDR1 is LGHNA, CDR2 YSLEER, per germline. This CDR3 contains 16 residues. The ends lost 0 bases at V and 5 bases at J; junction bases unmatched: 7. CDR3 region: CASSQDSSGTWETQYF. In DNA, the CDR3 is TGCGCCAGCAGCCAAGATTCTAGCGGGACTTGGGAGACCCAGTACTTC.

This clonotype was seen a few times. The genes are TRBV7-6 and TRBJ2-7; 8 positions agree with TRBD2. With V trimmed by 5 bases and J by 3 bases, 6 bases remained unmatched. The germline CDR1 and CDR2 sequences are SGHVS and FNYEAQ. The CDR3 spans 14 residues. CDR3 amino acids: CASSATSVVYEQYF. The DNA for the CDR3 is TGTGCCAGCAGCGCGACTAGCGTCGTCTACGAGCAGTACTTC.

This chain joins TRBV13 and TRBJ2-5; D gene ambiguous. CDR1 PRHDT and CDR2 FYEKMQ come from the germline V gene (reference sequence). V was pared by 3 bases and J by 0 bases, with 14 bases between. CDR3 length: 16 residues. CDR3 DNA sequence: TGTGCCAGCAGCTTGGCGATAACGGCGGACCAAGAGACCCAGTACTTC. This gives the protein CASSLAITADQETQYF.

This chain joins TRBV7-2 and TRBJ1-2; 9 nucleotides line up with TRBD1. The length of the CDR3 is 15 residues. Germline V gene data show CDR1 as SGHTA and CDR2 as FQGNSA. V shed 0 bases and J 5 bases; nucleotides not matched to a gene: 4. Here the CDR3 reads CASSLAQGAYYGYTF. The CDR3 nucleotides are TGTGCCAGCAGCTTAGCACAGGGGGCGTATTATGGCTACACCTTC.

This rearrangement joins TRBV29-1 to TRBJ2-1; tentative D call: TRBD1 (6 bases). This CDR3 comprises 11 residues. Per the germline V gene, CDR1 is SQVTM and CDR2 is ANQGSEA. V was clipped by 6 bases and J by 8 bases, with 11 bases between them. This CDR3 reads CSVQGQYEQFF. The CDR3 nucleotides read TGCAGCGTCCAGGGGCAGTATGAGCAGTTCTTC.

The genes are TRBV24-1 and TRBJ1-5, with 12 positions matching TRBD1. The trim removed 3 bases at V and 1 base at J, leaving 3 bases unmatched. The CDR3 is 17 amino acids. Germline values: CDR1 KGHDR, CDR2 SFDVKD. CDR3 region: CATSDGTGGESNQPQHF. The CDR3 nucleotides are TGTGCCACCAGTGATGGGACAGGGGGCGAGAGCAATCAGCCCCAGCATTTT.

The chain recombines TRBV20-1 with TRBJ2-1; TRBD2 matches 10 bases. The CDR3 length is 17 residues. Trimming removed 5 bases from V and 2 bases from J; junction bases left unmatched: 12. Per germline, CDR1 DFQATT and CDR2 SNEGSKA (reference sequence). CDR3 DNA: TGCAGTGCTCCTCGTTTAGCGGGAGGCCACCCCTACAATGAGCAGTTCTTC. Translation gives CSAPRLAGGHPYNEQFF.

The CDR3 is CAWSGDYEQYF. CDR3 in DNA: TGTGCCTGGAGTGGTGATTACGAGCAGTACTTC. The rearrangement joins TRBV30 to TRBJ2-7; D ambiguous. Trimming cost V 1 base and J 4 bases, with 5 bases left between them. The germline CDR1 and CDR2 sequences are GTSNPN and SVGIG (reference sequence). The CDR3 runs 11 residues. The full variable domain, with the rest looked up from reference TRBV30 and TRBJ2-7, is SQTIHQWPATLVQPVGSPLSLECTVEGTSNPNLYWYRQAAGRGLQLLFYSVGIGQISSEVPQNLSASRPQDRQFILSSKKLLLSDSGFYLCAWSGDYEQYFGPGTRLTVT.

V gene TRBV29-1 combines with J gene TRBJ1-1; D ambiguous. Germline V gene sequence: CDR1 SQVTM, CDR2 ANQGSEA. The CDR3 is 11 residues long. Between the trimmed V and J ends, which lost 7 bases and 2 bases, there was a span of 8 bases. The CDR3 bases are TGCAGCGCAATAGTTAACACTGAAGCTTTCTTT. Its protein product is CSAIVNTEAFF.

The CDR3 nucleotides read TGTGCCAGCAGACCGGGACAGGGCACAGATACGCAGTATTTT. It is translated as CASRPGQGTDTQYF. V is TRBV6-1 and J is TRBJ2-3; 8 bases fit TRBD1. V was pared by 6 bases and J by 1 base, with 3 bases of the junction left unmatched. This CDR3 comprises 14 residues. Germline V lookup: CDR1 MNHNS, CDR2 SASEGT.

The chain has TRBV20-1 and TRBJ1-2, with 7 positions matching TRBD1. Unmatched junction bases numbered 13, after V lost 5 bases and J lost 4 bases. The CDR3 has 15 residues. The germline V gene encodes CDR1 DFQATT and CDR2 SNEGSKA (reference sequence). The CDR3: CSAGPIQGEGYGYTF. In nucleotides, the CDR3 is TGCAGTGCTGGGCCTATCCAGGGGGAAGGCTATGGCTACACCTTC.